Shown below are 5 T cell receptor beta chains from a single sample sequenced in a study of T cells in women clearing cervical HPV infection. TCRdb keeps only in-frame clones here, not all; method: immunoSEQ multiplex PCR. The repertoire shows 25,000 to 35,000 clones; the top ten hold under 25%. The sample comprised blood buffy coat. All receptors come from a woman between 18 and 70 years old with a cervical HPV16 infection that either progressed to CIN3+ or cleared (not recorded which).

A note on this clone: The read ends 3 residues shy of where the CDR3 ends; the end is completed using the germline J gene. The chain uses TRBV7-6 and TRBJ1-2, with D unresolved. The CDR3 sequence is 14 residues long. In germline, CDR1 is SGHVS, CDR2 FNYEAQ. CDR3: CASSLVPDSYDYTF. The part of the CDR3 DNA that was read is TGTGCCAGCAGCTTAGTGCCAGATTCTTACGAC.

As to this clone: Read sequence stops 3 residues before the CDR3 end, and the germline J gene provides the missing end. The chain employs TRBV5-4 and TRBJ2-7; a possible D gene is TRBD2 (6 bases). Trimming removed 4 bases at V and 4 bases at J, with 15 bases between. Germline CDR1 is SGHNT and CDR2 is YYREEE (reference sequence). The CDR3 totals 14 residues. The DNA read from the CDR3 is TGTGCCAGCAGCCCCCAACCGGGACTTTACGAG. Translating gives CASSPQPGLYE. The entire CDR3 sequence reads CASSPQPGLYEQYF.

Regarding this clone: The read ends 3 residues before the CDR3 terminus; that terminus is restored from the germline J gene. This chain links TRBV19 with TRBJ2-4; possibly TRBD2 for D (6 bases). The CDR3 has 15 amino acids. Germline CDR1 LNHDA, CDR2 SQIVND (reference sequence). The CDR3: CASSTAHGGGNNQYF. Incomplete CDR3 DNA: TGTGCCAGTAGTACAGCCCACGGGGGAGGTAATAAT.

Turning to this clone: The read is 3 residues too short to cover the CDR3 end, so that end is filled in from the germline J gene. V gene TRBV6-2 or TRBV6-3 combines with J gene TRBJ2-1, with D perhaps matching TRBD2 (6 bases). Germline CDR1 MNHEY, CDR2 SVGEGT. This CDR3 is 15 amino acids long. The V gene lost 5 bases and the J gene lost 5 bases, with 16 bases spanning the gap. Here the CDR3 reads CASSPPGLANNEQFF. Incomplete CDR3 DNA: TGTGCCAGCAGTCCCCCGGGGCTAGCGAACAATGAG.

Comment on this clone: The read falls 3 residues short of the CDR3 end, and the missing part is taken from the germline J gene. J is TRBJ2-7 and V is TRBV7-9; D possibly corresponds to TRBD1 (5 bases). CDR1 and CDR2 from the germline V gene are SEHNR and FQNEAQ (reference sequence). The ends were cut back, 1 base at V and 1 base at J, with 8 bases in the middle. The CDR3 spans 14 residues. Incomplete CDR3 DNA: TGTGCCAGCAGCTTAGGAACAGGATCCTACGAG. It is translated as CASSLGTGSYE. The entire CDR3 reads CASSLGTGSYEQYF.